A selection of T cell receptor beta chains follows, all from one sample in a study of human T cells and chemical hapten exposure. TCRdb reprocessed the RACE reads with MiXCR, giving one entry per CDR3 protein. This sample yields approximately 160,000 distinct CDR3 sequences, of which approximately 30% are seen a single time; about 2.1% belongs to the top ten. Source: whole blood, taken in connection with sensitization to the hapten diphenylcyclopropenone (DPC). The receptor source for this set is a young woman with alopecia areata. Some clones in this sample may be carry-over from other donors' samples. Each CDR3 is given with its conserved first and last residue. D genes are given only for firm matches. The listing skips clone size in some rows; elsewhere it reads once, few, many or a size class.

CDR3 length | J gene | clone size | D gene | V gene | CDR3 protein | CDR3 DNA
14 | TRBJ2-3 | NA | NA | TRBV27 | CASGQGFFTDTQYF | TGTGCCAGCGGGCAGGGTTTCTTCACAGATACGCAGTATTTT
15 | TRBJ2-3 | few | NA | TRBV7-2 | CASSPGDLVLDTQYF | TGTGCCAGCAGCCCCGGGGACCTTGTACTGGATACGCAGTATTTT
15 | TRBJ2-7 | NA | NA | TRBV15 | CATSRDLGNSYEQYF | TGTGCCACCAGCAGAGATCTAGGCAACTCCTACGAGCAGTACTTC
12 | TRBJ1-1 | few | NA | TRBV10-3 | CAISENEGEAFF | TGTGCCATCAGTGAGAACGAGGGTGAAGCTTTCTTT
18 | TRBJ2-3 | NA | NA | TRBV5-6 | CASSPQIRLGASTDTQYF | TGTGCCAGCAGCCCACAGATACGGCTAGGTGCAAGCACAGATACGCAGTATTTT
16 | TRBJ1-6 | few | NA | TRBV6-5 | CASSYSGGSYNSPLHF | TGTGCCAGCAGTTACTCGGGGGGGTCCTATAATTCACCCCTCCACTTT
13 | TRBJ2-7 | NA | NA | TRBV9 | CASSVTGSDEQYF | TGTGCCAGCAGCGTCACAGGGAGCGACGAGCAGTACTTC
13 | TRBJ1-3 | few | NA | TRBV9 | CASSPKGPSAIYF | TGTGCCAGCAGCCCGAAAGGTCCGAGCGCCATATATTTT
15 | TRBJ2-1 | NA | TRBD1 | TRBV7-2 | CASSLGQGAADEQFF | TGTGCCAGCAGCTTGGGACAGGGGGCTGCGGATGAGCAGTTCTTC
16 | TRBJ2-1 | NA | NA | TRBV7-2 | CASSLHEAQSYNEQFF | TGTGCCAGCAGCTTACATGAAGCGCAGTCCTACAATGAGCAGTTCTTC
15 | TRBJ1-1 | few | NA | TRBV7-2 | CASSLTEELGTEAFF | TGTGCCAGCAGCTTAACCGAGGAGTTAGGCACTGAAGCTTTCTTT
13 | TRBJ2-1 | few | NA | TRBV12-3/TRBV12-4 | CASSPTSLVEQFF | TGTGCCAGCAGTCCAACTAGTTTGGTTGAGCAGTTCTTC
12 | TRBJ2-7 | few | NA | TRBV29-1 | CSVVMTPSEQYF | TGCAGCGTCGTAATGACCCCTTCTGAGCAGTACTTC
13 | TRBJ2-1 | many | NA | TRBV20-1 | CSARDPGWDEQFF | TGCAGTGCTAGAGATCCGGGTTGGGATGAGCAGTTCTTC
15 | TRBJ2-2 | NA | NA | TRBV9 | CASSAYPGLPVELFF | TGTGCCAGCAGTGCGTATCCAGGGTTGCCCGTGGAGCTGTTTTTT
13 | TRBJ1-5 | NA | NA | TRBV6-2/TRBV6-3 | CASSYSFGQPQHF | TGTGCCAGCAGTTACTCGTTCGGTCAGCCCCAGCATTTT
14 | TRBJ1-1 | NA | NA | TRBV20-1 | CSATEQGLDTEAFF | TGCAGTGCTACAGAACAGGGCTTGGACACTGAAGCTTTCTTT
16 | TRBJ1-5 | NA | NA | TRBV10-3 | CAISESTRGSPQPQHF | TGTGCCATCAGTGAGTCGACGAGGGGGTCGCCTCAGCCCCAGCATTTT
17 | TRBJ2-1 | NA | TRBD2 | TRBV3-1 | CASSQTSGVFLYNEQFF | TGTGCCAGCAGCCAGACTAGCGGGGTTTTCCTCTACAATGAGCAGTTCTTC
14 | TRBJ2-5 | NA | TRBD2 | TRBV4-2 | CASSQVAGGETQYF | TGTGCCAGCAGCCAAGTAGCGGGAGGAGAGACCCAGTACTTC
13 | TRBJ2-5 | many | NA | TRBV18 | CASSPRGGETQYF | TGTGCCAGCTCACCACGGGGCGGGGAGACCCAGTACTTC
13 | TRBJ1-4 | NA | NA | TRBV20-1 | CSAKDGRNEKLFF | TGCAGTGCTAAAGACGGTCGTAATGAAAAACTGTTTTTT
13 | TRBJ1-1 | few | TRBD1 | TRBV29-1 | CSGRDRGDTEAFF | TGCAGCGGCAGGGACAGGGGGGACACTGAAGCTTTCTTT
10 | TRBJ2-5 | NA | NA | TRBV20-1 | CSARGATQYF | TGCAGTGCTAGAGGGGCGACCCAGTACTTC
13 | TRBJ2-5 | few | NA | TRBV27 | CASRPDRWRDQYF | TGTGCCAGCAGGCCGGACAGATGGAGGGACCAGTACTTC
15 | TRBJ1-5 | NA | NA | TRBV4-1 | CASSQEGGRNQPQHF | TGCGCCAGCAGCCAAGAAGGGGGGCGGAATCAGCCCCAGCATTTT
15 | TRBJ2-3 | NA | NA | TRBV11-2 | CASSFTAQGFDTQYF | TGTGCCAGCAGCTTCACAGCACAGGGTTTTGATACGCAGTATTTT
14 | TRBJ2-1 | NA | TRBD2 | TRBV29-1 | CSVEPGTSGRQQFF | TGCAGCGTTGAACCCGGGACTAGCGGGAGACAGCAGTTCTTC
14 | TRBJ2-7 | NA | TRBD2 | TRBV2 | CASRGLARPYEQYF | TGTGCCAGCAGGGGACTAGCGAGGCCTTACGAGCAGTACTTC
14 | TRBJ2-7 | NA | NA | TRBV30 | CAWSVSAGPIEQYF | TGTGCCTGGAGTGTAAGTGCCGGGCCTATCGAGCAGTACTTC
16 | TRBJ2-2 | NA | TRBD2 | TRBV7-6 | CASSSGLADNTGELFF | TGTGCCAGCAGCTCCGGACTAGCGGATAACACCGGGGAGCTGTTTTTT
14 | TRBJ2-3 | NA | NA | TRBV6-2/TRBV6-3 | CASSYGGTSDTQYF | TGTGCCAGCAGTTATGGCGGGACCTCAGATACGCAGTATTTT
15 | TRBJ2-3 | many | NA | TRBV24-1 | CATSVISGGTDTQYF | TGTGCCACCAGTGTTATTTCAGGTGGCACAGATACGCAGTATTTT
15 | TRBJ2-7 | NA | TRBD2 | TRBV25-1 | CASNRASGGAYEQYF | TGTGCCAGCAACAGGGCGAGCGGGGGCGCCTACGAGCAGTACTTC
13 | TRBJ2-1 | many | NA | TRBV10-3 | CAISESTSPEQFF | TGTGCCATCAGTGAGTCGACCAGCCCGGAGCAGTTCTTC
17 | TRBJ2-3 | NA | TRBD2 | TRBV4-3 | CASSQETSGIGTDTQYF | TGCGCCAGCAGCCAAGAAACTAGCGGGATTGGCACAGATACGCAGTATTTT
16 | TRBJ2-1 | NA | NA | TRBV11-1 | CASSLQISASYNEQFF | TGTGCCAGCAGCTTACAGATATCAGCCTCCTACAATGAGCAGTTCTTC
12 | TRBJ2-7 | NA | NA | TRBV12-3/TRBV12-4 | CASSWRLYEQYF | TGTGCCAGCAGTTGGCGCTTATACGAGCAGTACTTC
14 | TRBJ1-2 | few | TRBD1 | TRBV5-1 | CASSRTDREYGYTF | TGCGCCAGCAGCCGAACGGACAGGGAGTATGGCTACACCTTC
18 | TRBJ1-4 | few | TRBD1 | TRBV12-3/TRBV12-4 | CASSLRQGLYLTNEKLFF | TGTGCCAGCAGTTTACGACAGGGGTTGTATCTGACTAATGAAAAACTGTTTTTT
12 | TRBJ2-2 | few | TRBD1 | TRBV6-2/TRBV6-3 | CASRGDSGELFF | TGTGCCAGCAGGGGGGACAGCGGGGAGCTGTTTTTT
13 | TRBJ2-1 | NA | NA | TRBV20-1 | CSARRGARNEQFF | TGCAGTGCTAGACGGGGGGCCCGGAATGAGCAGTTCTTC
16 | TRBJ2-7 | NA | NA | TRBV5-1 | CASSLGRGRSSYEQYF | TGCGCCAGCAGCTTGGGCCGGGGGAGGAGCTCCTACGAGCAGTACTTC
15 | TRBJ1-2 | NA | NA | TRBV5-1 | CASSLVSETSYGYTF | TGCGCCAGCAGCTTGGTATCCGAGACTTCCTATGGCTACACCTTC
13 | TRBJ2-7 | NA | TRBD1 | TRBV25-1 | CASTRTGSYEQYF | TGTGCCAGCACCCGGACAGGGTCCTACGAGCAGTACTTC
17 | TRBJ2-1 | few | NA | TRBV5-1 | CASSLAAGEGIYNEQFF | TGCGCCAGCAGCTTGGCCGCAGGGGAGGGTATCTACAATGAGCAGTTCTTC
15 | TRBJ2-2 | NA | NA | TRBV7-8 | CASSLEGGVTGELFF | TGTGCCAGCAGCTTAGAAGGGGGAGTCACCGGGGAGCTGTTTTTT
12 | TRBJ2-7 | NA | NA | TRBV4-1 | CASSQGTGEQYF | TGCGCCAGCAGCCAGGGGACGGGGGAGCAGTACTTC
13 | TRBJ2-7 | many | NA | TRBV27 | CASSLASPVKQYF | TGTGCCAGCAGTTTAGCTAGCCCAGTGAAGCAGTACTTC
18 | TRBJ2-5 | few | NA | TRBV29-1 | CSVEDLLLPRDGQETQYF | TGCAGCGTTGAAGATCTCCTCCTCCCTCGGGACGGACAAGAGACCCAGTACTTC
14 | TRBJ2-3 | few | NA | TRBV11-2 | CASSIAVSTDTQYF | TGTGCCAGCAGCATAGCGGTTAGCACAGATACGCAGTATTTT
16 | TRBJ2-7 | NA | TRBD1 | TRBV11-1 | CASSLNLGGATYEQYF | TGTGCCAGCAGCTTAAATCTAGGGGGCGCGACGTACGAGCAGTACTTC
11 | TRBJ2-4 | NA | NA | TRBV28 | CATIAKNIQYF | TGTGCAACAATAGCCAAAAACATTCAGTACTTC